The T cell receptor (beta chain) under discussion was sequenced for a study of blood T cell repertoires in COVID-19 (TCRdb year 2020). At the level of the whole study: Samples covering the acute and convalescent phases of COVID-19 were provided by collaborators in the United States, Italy and Spain. The prospective study material was composed of cDNA or gDNA derived from T cells, B-cell-depleted T cells, or PBMCs. The dataset comprised deeply sampled blood TCRbeta repertoires from subjects exposed to, actively infected with, or recovered from COVID-19. The repertoires were released in a freely available public database intended as a resource for research on the immune response to SARS-CoV-2. Samples came from the ongoing ImmuneRACE study (first 160 participants) plus 1,254 subjects from 6 global collaborators. A de-identified subject ID, COVID-19 status, age in years and sex were almost always included in the sample metadata. Where available, HLA class I and class II types were taken from metadata supplied by the sample provider and were not determined by assay-based typing. Overall study results and their limits: The quantity of clinical and demographic metadata differed by source and by participant and was supplied without curation.

Between the V and J ends, shortened by 7 bases and 0 bases respectively, the junction contains 6 bases. Sequences KGHDR (CDR1) and SFDVKD (CDR2) are obtained from the germline V gene. The CDR3, cysteine through phenylalanine, is 13 amino acids long. Just CDR3 DNA is preserved here, 39 bases in frame from base 1. TCRbeta CDR3 regions were amplified from genomic DNA by means of the immunoSEQ Assay, a bias-controlled multiplex PCR. The paper's data handling went like this. Within the assay, amplification of reference gene primers was used to estimate how many nucleated cells each sample contained. To quantify the absolute abundance of each unique TCRbeta CDR3 rearrangement, sequence reads were collapsed and filtered. Productive Simpson clonality was computed per sample as the square root of Simpson's diversity index over productive rearrangements. TCRdb mirrors the immuneACCESS table, restricted to in-frame sequences. Some clones are absent from its copies; in checked studies, under half trace to an unresolved V gene, and the reason for the others is unknown. That table is the source of V, J and clone size, and D and trimming were worked out from the DNA. The sample has approximately 180,000 clones on record, roughly nine tenths of them singletons. Of the sample, 1% to 1.5% falls within the top ten clones.

A word on this clone: Its cognate antigen has yet to be identified. The record has no base qualities; no much larger clone is one base away.

Participants in the prospective study were enrolled through a virtual design, were aged about 18 to 89 years, and lived in approximately 25 United States geographic areas. In the prospective study, cohorts were assigned on the basis of participant-reported clinical history obtained from a screening survey and a study questionnaire. Each participant in the prospective study had whole blood, serum and a nasopharyngeal or oropharyngeal swab collected by mobile phlebotomists. Additional blood draws and questionnaires over an approximately 2-month period could optionally be provided by prospective study participants. Before DNA extraction, blood samples from the prospective study were shipped at room temperature or frozen.

The chain employs TRBV24-1 and TRBJ1-3; a tentative D match to TRBD1 spans 6 bases. Sequencing was done on a sample of PBMCs or T cells enriched from blood (not recorded which). This clonotype was sampled from a human donor with acute COVID-19. The donor label of this sample is uncertain. The CDR3 amino acid sequence is: CATRDSSGNTIYF. At the DNA level, the sequence is TGTGCCACCAGGGACAGCTCTGGAAACACCATATATTTT.